Shown below are 32 T cell receptor beta chains from a single sample sequenced in a study of shared clonotypes between healthy human individuals. Produced via immunoSEQ multiplex PCR; TCRdb's table is partial and in-frame only. The repertoire holds approximately 720,000 clones, with less than 80% as singletons. The sequenced sample was memory CD4+ T cells sorted from blood. Subset denoted: CD45RA-negative fraction. Receptor source: a woman between 25 and 40 years old in good health.

This clone occurred a few times. The V gene is TRBV19, the J gene TRBJ2-2; D may correspond to TRBD1 or TRBD2 (5 bases each). The CDR3 covers 14 residues. Germline values: CDR1 LNHDA, CDR2 SQIVND (reference sequence). Trimming stripped 6 bases from V and 0 bases from J, with 8 bases between. The CDR3 coding sequence is TGTGCCAGTAGATCGGGGCCGAACACCGGGGAGCTGTTTTTT. Its translation: CASRSGPNTGELFF.

This clone has a handful of counts. The rearrangement joins TRBV5-4 to TRBJ2-7; tentatively, D is TRBD1 (6 bases). The length of the CDR3 is 12 residues. CDR1 is SGHNT, CDR2 YYREEE, per germline (reference sequence). Trimming took off 2 bases at V and 7 bases at J, with 10 bases between the two ends. CDR3 bases: TGTGCCAGCAGCTTAACAGGGCGGGAGCAGTACTTC. Protein sequence: CASSLTGREQYF.

The V call is TRBV11-2, the J call TRBJ2-1; the D call may be TRBD1 or TRBD2 (6 bases each). CDR1 and CDR2 from the germline V gene are SGHAT and FQNNGV. The CDR3 is made up of 15 amino acids. V was trimmed by 5 bases and J by 5 bases, leaving 16 bases between them. CDR3 coding DNA: TGTGCCAGCAGCCCAAGTCCCGGGGGCAACAATGAGCAGTTCTTC. This sequence encodes CASSPSPGGNNEQFF. The full variable domain, its missing parts supplied by reference TRBV11-2 and TRBJ2-1, is EAGVAQSPRYKIIEKRQSVAFWCNPISGHATLYWYQQILGQGPKLLIQFQNNGVVDDSQLPKDRFSAERLKGVDSTLKIQPAKLEDSAVYLCASSPSPGGNNEQFFGPGTRLTVL.

V gene TRBV19 combines with J gene TRBJ2-5; either TRBD1 or TRBD2 may supply D (6 bases each). V lost 7 bases and J lost 4, with 16 bases in between. This CDR3 region has 14 residues. Germline CDR1 and CDR2: LNHDA and SQIVND (reference sequence). The CDR3 sequence is CASTPSRGRETQYF. For the CDR3, the DNA is TGTGCCAGTACCCCCTCCCGGGGGCGAGAGACCCAGTACTTC.

This clone was picked up many times. Other nucleotide sequences from this sample produce the same CDR3. The chain combines TRBV27 with TRBJ1-5; tentative D call: TRBD1 (6 bases). Trimming cost V 5 bases and J 5 bases, with 13 bases left between them. CDR3 size: 14 residues. Germline lookup yields CDR1 MNHEY and CDR2 SMNVEV (reference sequence). CDR3 sequence (DNA): TGTGCCAGCAGTCGGGGGGCCGGAGATCAGCCCCAGCATTTT. This sequence encodes CASSRGAGDQPQHF.

This clone was seen only a few times. This rearrangement joins TRBV11-1 to TRBJ2-2, with 11 bases that match TRBD1. Germline V gives CDR1 SGHAT, CDR2 FQDESV (reference sequence). V shed 5 bases, J shed 7 bases, and the junction held 9 bases outside the gene matches. The CDR3 has 16 amino acids. Written as DNA, the CDR3 is TGTGCCAGCAGCATACCTACCGGGACAGGGGGCGGGGAGCTGTTTTTT. It encodes CASSIPTGTGGGELFF.

The J gene is TRBJ1-1, the V gene TRBV7-8; D is undetermined. The germline V gene encodes CDR1 SGHVS and CDR2 FQNEAQ. The CDR3 spans 17 residues. The ends were cut back, 5 bases at V and 0 bases at J, with 19 bases in the middle. Here the CDR3 reads CASSPAPRGRMNTEAFF. DNA of the CDR3: TGTGCCAGCAGCCCAGCCCCCCGGGGTCGGATGAACACTGAAGCTTTCTTT.

V gene TRBV29-1 combines with J gene TRBJ1-1; D is perhaps TRBD1 (5 bases). This CDR3 is built from 12 residues. Germline V CDR1 and CDR2: SQVTM, ANQGSEA. Deletions cut 6 bases from V and 1 base from J, with 9 bases between. The CDR3 nucleotides are TGCAGCGTCCAGAGGGGGAACACTGAAGCTTTCTTT. Its translation is CSVQRGNTEAFF.

This chain uses TRBV5-1 with TRBJ2-5; D might be TRBD1 (5 bases). Germline V gene data show CDR1 as SGHRS and CDR2 as YFSETQ. The germline V and J ends were trimmed by 3 bases and 5 bases, with 14 bases remaining between them. The CDR3 extends over 14 amino acids. CDR3 nucleotide sequence: TGCGCCAGCAGCTGGGGCTCAGAGGCCGAGACCCAGTACTTC. Translating it yields CASSWGSEAETQYF.

This clone was seen repeatedly, ten times or more. The chain is built from TRBV19 and TRBJ1-5; perhaps TRBD1 as D (5 bases). CDR1 is LNHDA and CDR2 is SQIVND in the germline V gene (reference sequence). V shed 6 bases and J shed 0 bases, with 24 bases lying between them. The CDR3 spans 19 residues. The CDR3 sequence is CASRIRRQGYFDSNQPQHF. Here the CDR3 DNA reads TGTGCCAGTAGGATACGAAGGCAGGGTTATTTCGATAGCAATCAGCCCCAGCATTTT.

CDR3 sequence (DNA): TGTGCCAGCAGGGCCTGGAACGGCGAAGCTTTCTTT. Translation gives CASRAWNGEAFF. The chain has TRBV28 and TRBJ1-1; D gene uncertain. Germline CDR1 MDHEN, CDR2 SYDVKM. This CDR3 has 12 residues. The germline V and J ends were trimmed by 6 bases and 8 bases, with 13 bases remaining between them.

The rearrangement joins TRBV5-4 to TRBJ1-1; a possible D gene is TRBD1 (6 bases). V was cut by 0 bases and J by 4 bases, with 10 bases left in between. Germline-derived CDR1 and CDR2 are SGHNT and YYREEE (reference sequence). The CDR3 runs 14 residues. CDR3 in DNA: TGTGCCAGCAGCTTGGAAACAGGGATCACTGAAGCTTTCTTT. This translates into CASSLETGITEAFF.

This chain uses TRBV7-9 with TRBJ2-7, with 10 bases aligning to TRBD2. This CDR3 has 15 amino acids. The germline CDR1 and CDR2 sequences are SEHNR and FQNEAQ (reference sequence). Losses at the gene ends were 4 bases for V and 4 bases for J; bases not matched to a gene: 7. The CDR3 region has the DNA TGTGCCAGCAGCTCAGACCTAGCGGGGGCATACGAGCAGTACTTC. Residues: CASSSDLAGAYEQYF.

The CDR3 nucleotides read TGTGCCAGCAGCATCAGACAGGGGGCTGTCGGGGAGCTGTTTTTT. Its protein product is CASSIRQGAVGELFF. The chain recombines TRBV7-3 with TRBJ2-2; 10 bases agree with TRBD1. CDR3 length: 15 residues. V lost 5 bases and J lost 7; bases outside the gene matches: 7. Germline-derived CDR1 and CDR2 are SGHTA and FQGTGA.

This chain connects TRBV5-1 to TRBJ1-2, with a possible D match to TRBD1 (5 bases). CDR3 length: 12 amino acids. V lost 0 bases, J lost 7 bases, and 7 bases lay in between. CDR1 is SGHRS and CDR2 is YFSETQ in the germline V gene. CDR3: CASSLDGTGYTF. CDR3 coding DNA: TGCGCCAGCAGCTTGGACGGGACTGGCTACACCTTC.

The genes are TRBV7-2 and TRBJ2-4, with D perhaps TRBD1 or TRBD2 (7 bases each). The CDR3 consists of 14 residues. Per the germline V gene, CDR1 is SGHTA and CDR2 is FQGNSA. Deletions cut 1 base from V and 8 bases from J, with 12 bases between. CDR3 region: CASSLGQGGDIQYF. In DNA form, the CDR3 reads TGTGCCAGCAGCTTAGGTCAGGGGGGGGACATTCAGTACTTC.

This clone showed up just a few times. V usage is TRBV29-1 and J usage is TRBJ1-1, with TRBD1 as a possible D gene (5 bases). Germline assignment: CDR1 SQVTM and CDR2 ANQGSEA. V was trimmed by 6 bases and J by 0 bases, leaving 11 bases between them. This CDR3 is built from 13 residues. CDR3 DNA sequence: TGCAGCGTCGCACAGGACATGAACACTGAAGCTTTCTTT. Protein product: CSVAQDMNTEAFF.

The chain links TRBV7-2 to TRBJ2-1; 8 bases agree with TRBD2. Germline V gene sequence: CDR1 SGHTA, CDR2 FQGNSA. Losses at the gene ends were 6 bases for V and 1 base for J; bases not matched to a gene: 17. The CDR3 runs to 19 residues. This chain's CDR3 is CASSYTRAGTSFSYNEQFF. The CDR3, as DNA: TGTGCCAGCAGTTATACCCGGGCCGGGACTAGTTTTTCCTACAATGAGCAGTTCTTC. The full variable domain, in which reference TRBV7-2 and TRBJ2-1 provide the parts outside the CDR3, is GAGVSQSPSNKVTEKGKDVELRCDPISGHTALYWYRQSLGQGLEFLIYFQGNSAPDKSGLPSDRFSAERTGGSVSTLTIQRTQQEDSAVYLCASSYTRAGTSFSYNEQFFGPGTRLTVL.

The chain employs TRBV19 and TRBJ2-7; D remains unclear. The CDR3 runs to 14 residues. Trimming shortened V by 2 bases and J by 3 bases, and 11 bases separated the two germline ends. Germline assignment: CDR1 LNHDA and CDR2 SQIVND (reference sequence). The CDR3 loop is CASSIWAADYEQYF. The CDR3 coding sequence is TGTGCCAGTAGTATATGGGCGGCCGACTACGAGCAGTACTTC.

The chain links TRBV11-2 to TRBJ2-7; 8 positions match TRBD2. Germline CDR1 SGHAT, CDR2 FQNNGV. The CDR3 is 12 amino acids. The J segment lost 7 bases and the V segment lost 4 bases, leaving 3 bases of the junction unmatched. The CDR3 nucleotides are TGTGCCAGCAGCTCTCCGGGGGGGGAGCAGTACTTC. This translates into CASSSPGGEQYF.

The CDR3: CASSGQGVTTEAFF. The CDR3 DNA reads TGTGCCAGCAGCGGACAGGGGGTCACCACTGAAGCTTTCTTT. This chain uses TRBV7-2 with TRBJ1-1; 10 nucleotides align to TRBD1. The CDR3 is made up of 14 amino acids. Germline assignment: CDR1 SGHTA and CDR2 FQGNSA. V dropped 5 bases and J dropped 4; count of bases not matched to a gene: 4.

The chain employs TRBV4-1 and TRBJ2-1, with TRBD2 as a possible D gene (6 bases). The CDR3 sequence is 15 residues long. Trimming removed 3 bases from V and 3 bases from J, with 12 bases in between. CDR1 MGHRA and CDR2 YSYEKL come from the germline V gene. The CDR3 sequence: CASSHASGGYNEQFF. In DNA, the CDR3 is TGCGCCAGCAGCCATGCTTCCGGGGGCTACAATGAGCAGTTCTTC.

On this clone itself: Additional DNA sequences in this sample encode the identical CDR3. V gene TRBV5-4 combines with J gene TRBJ2-5; 12 positions match TRBD2. Germline V gene sequence: CDR1 SGHNT, CDR2 YYREEE (reference sequence). This CDR3 has 15 amino acids. The V and J ends lost 2 bases and 2 bases, in that order; junction bases with no gene match: 1. The CDR3 nucleotides read TGTGCCAGCAGCTTTGGACTAGCGGGGCAAGAGACCCAGTACTTC. Translation: CASSFGLAGQETQYF.

The chain combines TRBV6-1 with TRBJ2-6; D not resolved. Germline CDR1 is MNHNS and CDR2 is SASEGT. This CDR3 has 16 amino acids. With 4 bases removed from V and 0 bases from J, the gap between germline ends came to 10 bases. The CDR3 is CASSGRQISGANVLTF. The CDR3 DNA sequence: TGTGCCAGCAGTGGGCGACAAATCTCTGGGGCCAACGTCCTGACTTTC.

The chain uses TRBV15 and TRBJ2-2, with TRBD1 as a possible D gene (6 bases). This CDR3 comprises 17 residues. CDR1 and CDR2 (germline): LNHNV, YYDKDF (reference sequence). The V end lost 2 bases, the J end lost 0 bases, and 13 bases lay between the germline ends. The CDR3 bases are TGTGCCACCAGCAGATCCGGCGGACAGTCGAACACCGGGGAGCTGTTTTTT. It translates to CATSRSGGQSNTGELFF.

J is TRBJ1-5 and V is TRBV28; the D gene is possibly TRBD1 (5 bases). Germline loops: CDR1 MDHEN, CDR2 SYDVKM. CDR3 length: 13 amino acids. V lost 7 bases and J lost 3, with 10 bases in between. CDR3 region: CASTRGFNQPQHF. For the CDR3, the DNA is TGTGCCAGCACCCGGGGCTTCAATCAGCCCCAGCATTTT.

The chain couples TRBV5-1 to TRBJ2-5; 10 nucleotides line up with TRBD1. Germline CDR1 reads SGHRS; CDR2 reads YFSETQ. The CDR3 contains 16 residues. V lost 0 bases, J lost 4 bases, and 6 bases stayed unmatched. The DNA of the CDR3 is TGCGCCAGCAGCTTGGGGGGACAGGGGATCGGAGAGACCCAGTACTTC. It is translated as CASSLGGQGIGETQYF.

V gene TRBV5-1 combines with J gene TRBJ1-3; maybe TRBD1 (6 bases). Germline V CDR1 and CDR2: SGHRS, YFSETQ. This CDR3 contains 16 residues. The ends were cut back, 0 bases at V and 4 bases at J, with 14 bases in the middle. The CDR3 region has the DNA TGCGCCAGCAGCTTGGTCGGGGGGCTTTCAGGAAACACCATATATTTT. It is translated as CASSLVGGLSGNTIYF.

The rearrangement uses TRBV5-1 and TRBJ2-3; 7 positions match TRBD1. V gave up 0 bases and J gave up 2 bases; unmatched junction bases: 6. CDR3 length: 16 residues. The germline V gene has CDR1 SGHRS and CDR2 YFSETQ. CDR3 coding DNA: TGCGCCAGCAGCTTGGAACCGGGACAGCCCACAGATACGCAGTATTTT. Translation: CASSLEPGQPTDTQYF.

The chain recombines TRBV16 with TRBJ1-1; D is possibly TRBD1 (5 bases). This CDR3 is 15 amino acids long. V dropped 0 bases and J dropped 5 bases, with 13 bases sitting between them. The germline V gene encodes CDR1 KGHSY and CDR2 FQNENV. CDR3 in DNA: TGTGCCAGCAGCCAATCGGCCGCTGGGGGGACTGAAGCTTTCTTT. Translating gives CASSQSAAGGTEAFF. Supplemented by reference TRBV16 and TRBJ1-1, the full variable domain reads GEEVAQTPKHLVRGEGQKAKLYCAPIKGHSYVFWYQQVLKNEFKFLISFQNENVFDETGMPKERFSAKCLPNSPCSLEIQATKLEDSAVYFCASSQSAAGGTEAFFGQGTRLTVV.

This clone was picked up one time. The chain couples TRBV6-5 to TRBJ1-1; D possibly corresponds to TRBD1 (6 bases). V gave up 2 bases and J gave up 4 bases, with 11 bases separating them. The germline CDR1 and CDR2 sequences are MNHEY and SVGAGI. The CDR3 length is 14 residues. The CDR3 loop reads CASSYTTGSTEAFF. CDR3 DNA: TGTGCCAGCAGTTACACAACAGGGAGCACTGAAGCTTTCTTT.

The chain has TRBV7-2 and TRBJ1-1; 7 positions agree with TRBD1. This CDR3 region has 15 residues. Unmatched junction bases numbered 3, after V lost 2 bases and J lost 0 bases. Per the germline V gene, CDR1 is SGHTA and CDR2 is FQGNSA. The CDR3 sequence: CASSLQGGMNTEAFF. The CDR3 DNA follows: TGTGCCAGCAGCTTACAGGGGGGGATGAACACTGAAGCTTTCTTT.